These 17 T cell receptor beta chains share one sample of origin, sequenced in a study of shared clonotypes between healthy human individuals. Sequencing used immunoSEQ multiplex PCR; TCRdb keeps in-frame clones, though not all of them. In the table there are about 2.4 million clones, 80% to 95% of which are singletons. Source material: naive CD4+ T cells from PBMCs. As to subset: CD45RA+ positively selected. The receptors were sampled from a man in his late teens or twenties in good health. Some clones in this sample may be carry-over from other donors' samples.

The rearrangement uses TRBV7-8 and TRBJ2-2, with a tentative D call TRBD2 (5 bases). The length of the CDR3 is 14 residues. Germline CDR1 and CDR2: SGHVS and FQNEAQ. V was pared by 0 bases and J by 5 bases, with 7 bases between. The CDR3 is CASSLAPGTGELFF. The CDR3 DNA is TGTGCCAGCAGCTTAGCTCCGGGGACCGGGGAGCTGTTTTTT.

On this clone: The sample carries other DNA sequences with the same CDR3. V gene TRBV18 combines with J gene TRBJ2-2, with D perhaps matching TRBD2 (5 bases). Germline-derived CDR1 and CDR2 are KGHSH and LQKENI. Trimming took 4 bases from V and 4 from J, leaving 7 bases between them. The CDR3 is made up of 13 amino acids. Here the CDR3 reads CASSLRGTGELFF. CDR3 coding DNA: TGTGCCAGCTCACTCCGGGGCACCGGGGAGCTGTTTTTT.

The chain combines TRBV19 with TRBJ2-2; D is unclear. V was cut by 11 bases and J by 6 bases, with 16 bases left in between. The CDR3 has 13 amino acids. CDR1 LNHDA and CDR2 SQIVND come from the germline V gene (reference sequence). The CDR3 reads CACFSVSSGELFF. The CDR3 DNA reads TGTGCCTGCTTCAGTGTTAGTTCCGGGGAGCTGTTTTTT.

The chain uses TRBV5-4 and TRBJ2-1, with 7 bases fitting TRBD1. Germline lookup yields CDR1 SGHNT and CDR2 YYREEE (reference sequence). The CDR3 loop spans 15 amino acids. V shed 4 bases and J 2 bases; nucleotides not matched to a gene: 6. The CDR3 nucleotides read TGTGCCAGCAGCCCTGGACAGGCAACCTACAATGAGCAGTTCTTC. Amino acid sequence: CASSPGQATYNEQFF. Together with reference TRBV5-4 and TRBJ2-1, the CDR3 gives the full variable domain: ETGVTQSPTHLIKTRGQQVTLRCSSQSGHNTVSWYQQALGQGPQFIFQYYREEENGRGNFPPRFSGLQFPNYSSELNVNALELDDSALYLCASSPGQATYNEQFFGPGTRLTVL.

This chain joins TRBV7-6 and TRBJ2-3; D is possibly TRBD2 (6 bases). V lost 1 base, J lost 2 bases, and 10 bases lay in between. Germline V lookup: CDR1 SGHVS, CDR2 FNYEAQ. The CDR3 consists of 15 residues. CDR3 in DNA: TGTGCCAGCAGCTTAGTTGGGGGGACCACAGATACGCAGTATTTT. Amino acid sequence: CASSLVGGTTDTQYF.

This clone showed up just once. This rearrangement joins TRBV4-2 to TRBJ1-3; D gene unclear. In germline, CDR1 is LGHNA, CDR2 YNFKEQ. V was clipped by 8 bases and J by 3 bases, with 17 bases between them. The CDR3 runs 15 residues. The CDR3 protein is CASGTSADYGNTIYF. The CDR3 nucleotides read TGTGCCAGCGGCACCTCCGCAGACTATGGAAACACCATATATTTT.

Turning to this clone: Other DNA sequences in the same sample also yield this CDR3. The CDR3 sequence: CASSYSSYNEQFF. The CDR3 DNA is TGTGCCAGCAGCTATAGCTCCTACAATGAGCAGTTCTTC. The rearrangement uses TRBV6-5 and TRBJ2-1; D is unclear. V lost 6 bases and J 0 bases, leaving 6 bases between the germline ends. The germline CDR1 and CDR2 sequences are MNHEY and SVGAGI. CDR3 size: 13 residues.

The J gene is TRBJ2-1, the V gene TRBV19; 14 bases agree with TRBD2. Trimming took 8 bases from V and 9 from J; bases not matched to a gene: 3. CDR3 length: 13 amino acids. Germline values: CDR1 LNHDA, CDR2 SQIVND (reference sequence). CDR3 DNA sequence: TGTGCCAGTGTGGGACTAGCGGGAGCTGAGCAGTTCTTC. Translation gives CASVGLAGAEQFF.

This clone was counted a single time. This chain joins TRBV6-1 and TRBJ2-1; TRBD2 matches 8 bases. V lost 7 bases and J lost 2; bases outside the gene matches: 4. CDR3 length equals 14 residues. Per the germline V gene, CDR1 is MNHNS and CDR2 is SASEGT. The CDR3 is CASNGGGTYNEQFF. The CDR3 region has the DNA TGTGCCAGCAATGGCGGGGGGACCTACAATGAGCAGTTCTTC.

The chain uses TRBV10-3 and TRBJ2-1; 7 nucleotides align to TRBD2. The V gene's germline CDR1 is ENHRY and CDR2 SYGVKD. The trim removed 6 bases at V and 0 bases at J, leaving 5 bases unmatched. The CDR3 has 15 amino acids. The CDR3: CAISLAEVSYNEQFF. The CDR3 DNA reads TGTGCCATCAGCCTAGCGGAGGTCTCCTACAATGAGCAGTTCTTC.

The V gene is TRBV5-6, the J gene TRBJ2-1; 8 bases fit TRBD1. V was pared by 0 bases and J by 4 bases, with 3 bases of the junction left unmatched. The CDR3 extends over 15 amino acids. Germline-derived CDR1 and CDR2 are SGHDT and YYEEEE. The CDR3 sequence is CASSLEQGVYNEQFF. The CDR3 nucleotides read TGTGCCAGCAGCTTGGAACAGGGGGTGTACAATGAGCAGTTCTTC. Supplemented by reference TRBV5-6 and TRBJ2-1, the full variable domain reads DAGVTQSPTHLIKTRGQQVTLRCSPKSGHDTVSWYQQALGQGPQFIFQYYEEEERQRGNFPDRFSGHQFPNYSSELNVNALLLGDSALYLCASSLEQGVYNEQFFGPGTRLTVL.

The V call is TRBV6-1, the J call TRBJ2-7; D not resolved. CDR3 size: 14 residues. V lost 8 bases and J lost 1, with 15 bases in between. CDR1 and CDR2 (germline): MNHNS, SASEGT. The CDR3 protein is CASEFGSTSYEQYF. The CDR3 nucleotides read TGTGCCAGCGAATTCGGCTCCACGTCCTACGAGCAGTACTTC.

This clone was detected only once. The V gene is TRBV18, the J gene TRBJ2-1; 10 bases are shared with TRBD1. CDR3 size: 16 residues. The V and J ends lost 4 bases and 10 bases, in that order; junction bases with no gene match: 13. The germline CDR1 and CDR2 sequences are KGHSH and LQKENI. The CDR3 loop is CASSRPGQGNLREQFF. The CDR3 DNA follows: TGTGCCAGCTCACGACCGGGACAGGGGAACCTTAGGGAGCAGTTCTTC.

The chain carries TRBV18 and TRBJ2-6, with D hard to call. The CDR3 totals 16 residues. Germline V gene lookup returns CDR1 KGHSH and CDR2 LQKENI. Trimming cost V 1 base and J 2 bases, with 9 bases left between them. The CDR3 DNA is TGTGCCAGCTCACCACTGGCAGGTGCTGGGGCCAACGTCCTGACTTTC. Encoded protein: CASSPLAGAGANVLTF.

The count of this clone is one. V is TRBV10-1 and J is TRBJ2-2; 8 bases are a match to TRBD2. Per germline, CDR1 WNHNN and CDR2 SYGVQD (reference sequence). The CDR3 sequence is 17 residues long. The J segment lost 3 bases and the V segment lost 2 bases, leaving 8 bases of the junction unmatched. CDR3 in amino acids: CASSELGRGADTGELFF. In DNA form, the CDR3 reads TGCGCCAGCAGTGAGCTCGGGCGGGGGGCGGACACCGGGGAGCTGTTTTTT.

The chain combines TRBV30 with TRBJ2-1; 12 bases match TRBD2. The germline CDR1 and CDR2 sequences are GTSNPN and SVGIG (reference sequence). The CDR3 length is 17 residues. J gave up 5 bases and V 4 bases, and 12 bases lay outside the gene matches. DNA for the CDR3: TGTGCCTGGATTCGAGGACTAGCGGGACTGGGCGACAATGAGCAGTTCTTC. This codes for CAWIRGLAGLGDNEQFF.

The V call is TRBV27, the J call TRBJ2-4; D may be TRBD1 (6 bases). The length of the CDR3 is 15 residues. The V and J ends lost 6 bases and 3 bases respectively, with 15 bases between them. In germline, CDR1 is MNHEY, CDR2 SMNVEV (reference sequence). CDR3 loop: CASSPIGDIKNIQYF. The CDR3 nucleotides read TGTGCCAGCAGCCCAATCGGGGACATCAAAAACATTCAGTACTTC.